Sequencing of this T cell receptor beta chain was carried out in a study of blood T cell repertoires in COVID-19. Study in general: There were acute and convalescent COVID-19 samples, and they came from the United States, Italy and Spain. PBMCs, B-cell-depleted T cells, or T cells provided the cDNA or gDNA that made up the material.

As originally analysed: From reference gene primer amplification, estimates of nucleated cell counts were derived. Clones were read by immunoSEQ multiplex PCR, and TCRdb kept only the in-frame ones, dropping some. D and trimming were read from the DNA, whereas the V and J calls and clone size are those reported in that table. The sample includes around 72,000 clones, approximately 84% of them seen just once. Per germline, CDR1 MGHDK and CDR2 SYGVNS. This CDR3 region has 15 residues. Trimming took 4 bases from V and 3 from J; bases not matched to a gene: 7. The chain is built from TRBV25-1 and TRBJ1-1; 8 bases fit TRBD1. This sequence was found in a woman aged 55-69 years with acute or convalescent COVID-19. Sequencing was done on a sample of peripheral blood. The CDR3: CASSGTGTGDTEAFF. In nucleotides, the CDR3 is TGTGCCAGCAGTGGAACCGGGACAGGCGACACTGAAGCTTTCTTT.